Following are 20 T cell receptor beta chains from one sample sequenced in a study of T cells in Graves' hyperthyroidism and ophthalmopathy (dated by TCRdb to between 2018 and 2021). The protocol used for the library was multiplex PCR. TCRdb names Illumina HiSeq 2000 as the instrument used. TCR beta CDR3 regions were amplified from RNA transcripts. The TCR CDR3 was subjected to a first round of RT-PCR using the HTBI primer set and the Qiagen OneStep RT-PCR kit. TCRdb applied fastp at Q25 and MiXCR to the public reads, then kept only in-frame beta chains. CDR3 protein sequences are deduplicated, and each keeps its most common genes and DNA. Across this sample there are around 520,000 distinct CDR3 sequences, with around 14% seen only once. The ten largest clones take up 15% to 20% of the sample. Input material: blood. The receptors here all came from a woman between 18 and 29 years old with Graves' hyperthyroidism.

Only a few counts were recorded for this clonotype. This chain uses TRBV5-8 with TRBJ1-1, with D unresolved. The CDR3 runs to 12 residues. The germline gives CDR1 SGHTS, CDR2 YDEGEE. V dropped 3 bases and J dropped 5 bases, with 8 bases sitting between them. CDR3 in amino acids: CASSYFQTEAFF. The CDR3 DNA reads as TGTGCCAGCAGCTACTTCCAGACTGAAGCTTTCTTT.

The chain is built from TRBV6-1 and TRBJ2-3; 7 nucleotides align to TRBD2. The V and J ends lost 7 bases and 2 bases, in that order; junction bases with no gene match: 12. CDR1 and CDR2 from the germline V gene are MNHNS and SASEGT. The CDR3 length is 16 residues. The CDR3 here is CASNNEASGYTDTQYF. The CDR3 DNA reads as TGTGCCAGCAACAACGAGGCTAGCGGATACACAGATACGCAGTATTTT.

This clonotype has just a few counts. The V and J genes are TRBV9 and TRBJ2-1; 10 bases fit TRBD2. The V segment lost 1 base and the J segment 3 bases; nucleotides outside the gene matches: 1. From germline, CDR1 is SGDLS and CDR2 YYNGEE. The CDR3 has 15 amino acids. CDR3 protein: CASSVLAGDYNEQFF. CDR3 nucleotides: TGTGCCAGCAGCGTACTAGCGGGAGACTACAATGAGCAGTTCTTC.

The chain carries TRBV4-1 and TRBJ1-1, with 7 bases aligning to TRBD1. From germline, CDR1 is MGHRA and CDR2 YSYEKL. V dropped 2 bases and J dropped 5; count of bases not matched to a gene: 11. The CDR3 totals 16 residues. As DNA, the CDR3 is TGCGCCAGCAGCCAATCCCGACAGGGTTCGAGGACTGAAGCTTTCTTT. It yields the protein CASSQSRQGSRTEAFF.

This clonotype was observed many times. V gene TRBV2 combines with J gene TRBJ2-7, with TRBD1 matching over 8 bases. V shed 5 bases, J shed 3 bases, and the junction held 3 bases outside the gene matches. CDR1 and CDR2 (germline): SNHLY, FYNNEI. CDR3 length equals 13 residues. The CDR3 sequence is CASSSDRDYEQYF. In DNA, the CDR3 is TGTGCCAGCAGTTCGGACAGGGACTACGAGCAGTACTTC.

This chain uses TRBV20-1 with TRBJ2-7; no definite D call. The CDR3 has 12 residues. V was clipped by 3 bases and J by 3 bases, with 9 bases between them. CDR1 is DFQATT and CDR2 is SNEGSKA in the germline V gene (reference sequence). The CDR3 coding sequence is TGCAGTGCTAGGGAACTGGGCTACGAGCAGTACGTC. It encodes CSARELGYEQYV.

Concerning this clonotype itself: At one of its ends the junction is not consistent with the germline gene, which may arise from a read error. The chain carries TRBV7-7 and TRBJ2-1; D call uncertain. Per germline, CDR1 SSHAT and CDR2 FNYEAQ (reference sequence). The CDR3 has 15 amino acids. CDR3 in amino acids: CASSEEPGRYNEQFF. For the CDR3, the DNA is TGTGCTAGCAGTGAGGAACCGGGCAGGTACAATGAGCAGTTCTTC.

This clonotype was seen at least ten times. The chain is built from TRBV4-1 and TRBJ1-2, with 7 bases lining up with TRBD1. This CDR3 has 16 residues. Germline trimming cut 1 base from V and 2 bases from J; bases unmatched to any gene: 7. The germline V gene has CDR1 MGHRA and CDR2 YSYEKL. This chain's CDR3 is CASSQVDRPQNYGYTF. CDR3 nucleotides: TGCGCCAGCAGCCAAGTGGACAGGCCTCAAAACTATGGCTACACCTTC.

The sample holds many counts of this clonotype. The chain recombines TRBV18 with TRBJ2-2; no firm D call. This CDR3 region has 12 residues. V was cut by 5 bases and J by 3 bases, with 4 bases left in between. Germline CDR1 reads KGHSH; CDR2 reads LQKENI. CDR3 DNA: TGTGCCAGCTCAAGTTACACCGGGGAGCTGTTTTTT. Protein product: CASSSYTGELFF.

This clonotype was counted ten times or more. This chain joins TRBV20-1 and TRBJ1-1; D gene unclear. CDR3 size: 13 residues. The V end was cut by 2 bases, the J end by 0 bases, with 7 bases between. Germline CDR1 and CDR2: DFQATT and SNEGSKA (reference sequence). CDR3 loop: CSARPGMNTEAFF. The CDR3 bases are TGCAGTGCTAGACCGGGAATGAACACTGAAGCTTTCTTT.

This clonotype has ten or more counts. The CDR3 DNA reads as TGTGCCAGCAGACATCCTAGCGGGAGGGGGACCGGGGAGCTGTTTTTT. Its protein product is CASRHPSGRGTGELFF. V gene TRBV12-3 or TRBV12-4 combines with J gene TRBJ2-2; 12 positions match TRBD2. This CDR3 region has 16 residues. Trimming removed 6 bases from V and 5 bases from J; junction bases left unmatched: 7.

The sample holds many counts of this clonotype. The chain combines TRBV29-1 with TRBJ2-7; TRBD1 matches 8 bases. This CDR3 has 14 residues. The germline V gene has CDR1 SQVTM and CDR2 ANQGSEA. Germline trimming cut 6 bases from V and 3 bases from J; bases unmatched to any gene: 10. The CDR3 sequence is CSVRQGTRDYEQYF. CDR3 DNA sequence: TGCAGCGTACGACAGGGGACAAGGGACTACGAGCAGTACTTC.

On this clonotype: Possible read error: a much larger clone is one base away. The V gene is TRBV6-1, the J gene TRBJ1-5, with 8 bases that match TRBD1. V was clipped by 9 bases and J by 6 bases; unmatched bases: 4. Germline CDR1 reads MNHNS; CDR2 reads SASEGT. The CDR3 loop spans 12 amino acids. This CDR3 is CARRTGFQPQHF. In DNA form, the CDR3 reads TGTGCCAGAAGGACAGGGTTTCAGCCCCAGCATTTT.

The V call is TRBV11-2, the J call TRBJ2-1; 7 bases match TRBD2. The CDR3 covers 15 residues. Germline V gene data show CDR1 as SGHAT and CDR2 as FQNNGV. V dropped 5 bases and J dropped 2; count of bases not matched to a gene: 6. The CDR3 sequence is CASSRQTSPYNEQFF. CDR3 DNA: TGTGCCAGCAGCCGCCAGACTAGCCCCTACAATGAGCAGTTCTTC.

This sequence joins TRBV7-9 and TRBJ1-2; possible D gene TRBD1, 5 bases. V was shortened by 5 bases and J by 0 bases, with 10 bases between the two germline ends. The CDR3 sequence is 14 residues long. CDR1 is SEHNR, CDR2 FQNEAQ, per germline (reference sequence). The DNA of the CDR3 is TGTGCCAGCAGCGGGGGGTTGTCTAACTATGGCTACACCTTC. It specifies CASSGGLSNYGYTF.

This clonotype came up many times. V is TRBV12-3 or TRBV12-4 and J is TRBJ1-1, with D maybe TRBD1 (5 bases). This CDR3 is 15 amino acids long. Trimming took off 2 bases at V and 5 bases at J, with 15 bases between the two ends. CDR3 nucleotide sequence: TGTGCCAGCAGTTTAAGTGGGGCCCGGTGGACTGAAGCTTTCTTT. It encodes CASSLSGARWTEAFF.

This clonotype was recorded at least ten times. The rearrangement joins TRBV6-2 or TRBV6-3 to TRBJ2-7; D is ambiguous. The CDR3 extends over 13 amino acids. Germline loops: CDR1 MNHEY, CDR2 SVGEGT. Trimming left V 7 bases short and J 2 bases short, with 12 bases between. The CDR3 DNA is TGTGCCAGCACCTCGACACTACCCTACGAGCAGTACTTC. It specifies CASTSTLPYEQYF.

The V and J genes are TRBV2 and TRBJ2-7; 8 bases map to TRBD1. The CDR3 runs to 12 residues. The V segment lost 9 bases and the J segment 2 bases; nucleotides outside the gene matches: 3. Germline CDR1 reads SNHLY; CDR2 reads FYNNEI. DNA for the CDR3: TGTGCCAGATGGACAGGGCCCTACGAGCAGTACTTC. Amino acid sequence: CARWTGPYEQYF.

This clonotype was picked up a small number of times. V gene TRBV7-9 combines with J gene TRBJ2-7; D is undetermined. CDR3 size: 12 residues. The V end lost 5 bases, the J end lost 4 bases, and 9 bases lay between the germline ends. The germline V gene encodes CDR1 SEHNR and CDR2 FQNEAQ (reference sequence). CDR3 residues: CASSPVAYEQYV. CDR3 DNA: TGTGCCAGCAGCCCAGTGGCGTACGAGCAGTACGTC.

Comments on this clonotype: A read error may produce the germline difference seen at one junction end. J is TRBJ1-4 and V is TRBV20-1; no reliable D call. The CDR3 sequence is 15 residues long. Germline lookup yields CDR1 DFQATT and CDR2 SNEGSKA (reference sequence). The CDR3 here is CSALVPTATNEELFF. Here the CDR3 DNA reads TGCAGTGCCCTCGTACCCACCGCAACTAATGAAGAACTGTTTTTT.